The 30 T cell receptor beta chains given below trace back to one sample, sequenced in a study of T-cell memory formation after mild COVID-19. TCRdb itself ran the 5' RACE reads through MiXCR, one entry per CDR3 protein. The profile shows more than 450,000 distinct CDR3 sequences, about 20% of them singletons. Sequenced material: PBMCs or a T cell subset sorted from them (not recorded which). These receptors were collected from an adult woman who had mild COVID-19 (a few samples of this study predate the infection). Cell type and time point are not known.

The rearrangement uses TRBV3-1 and TRBJ2-1; TRBD1 agrees at 9 bases. There are 16 residues in the CDR3. The germline V gene encodes CDR1 LGHDT and CDR2 YNNKEL (reference sequence). V dropped 0 bases and J dropped 6; count of bases not matched to a gene: 6. CDR3 sequence: CASSQDPGTGFNEQFF. The CDR3 DNA is TGTGCCAGCAGCCAAGACCCCGGGACAGGGTTCAATGAGCAGTTCTTC.

The rearrangement uses TRBV12-3 or TRBV12-4 and TRBJ2-5, with a possible D match to TRBD2 (6 bases). CDR3 length equals 14 residues. Trimming left V 6 bases short and J 5 bases short, with 16 bases between. CDR3 sequence reads: CASRPGLARETQYF. CDR3 DNA sequence: TGTGCCAGCAGGCCGGGACTTGCAAGGGAGACCCAGTACTTC.

J is TRBJ1-5 and V is TRBV7-9, with D uncertain. Trimming removed 5 bases at V and 5 bases at J, with 13 bases between. CDR1 is SEHNR and CDR2 is FQNEAQ in the germline V gene (reference sequence). The CDR3 contains 14 residues. CDR3 bases: TGTGCCAGCAGCCCACCCCTGGGAGATCAGCCCCAGCATTTT. Its protein product is CASSPPLGDQPQHF.

The chain is built from TRBV7-9 and TRBJ2-3; D uncertain. V lost 6 bases and J 0 bases, leaving 7 bases between the germline ends. Germline V gives CDR1 SEHNR, CDR2 FQNEAQ (reference sequence). The length of the CDR3 is 13 residues. Here the CDR3 reads CASRNDSTDTQYF. CDR3 DNA sequence: TGTGCCAGCAGGAATGATAGCACAGATACGCAGTATTTT. Supplemented by reference TRBV7-9 and TRBJ2-3, the full variable domain reads DTGVSQNPRHKITKRGQNVTFRCDPISEHNRLYWYRQTLGQGPEFLTYFQNEAQLEKSRLLSDRFSAERPKGSFSTLEIQRTEQGDSAMYLCASRNDSTDTQYFGPGTRLTVL.

The chain employs TRBV11-2 and TRBJ2-3, with D tentatively TRBD2 (6 bases). Trimming pared 0 bases from V and 2 bases from J, leaving 12 bases between. CDR1 and CDR2 from the germline V gene are SGHAT and FQNNGV. CDR3 length: 16 residues. The CDR3 DNA sequence: TGTGCCAGCAGCTTAGATCTAGGGACTTTCACAGATACGCAGTATTTT. Translated, it gives CASSLDLGTFTDTQYF.

This clonotype was seen more than once but under ten times. The genes are TRBV7-3 and TRBJ1-1; maybe TRBD1 (6 bases). Germline V gene sequence: CDR1 SGHTA, CDR2 FQGTGA. Trimming stripped 5 bases from V and 5 bases from J, with 15 bases between. The CDR3 contains 14 residues. The CDR3 spells CASSPAGGHTEAFF. In DNA, the CDR3 is TGTGCCAGCAGCCCAGCCGGGGGGCATACTGAAGCTTTCTTT. The complete variable domain, with remaining parts taken from reference TRBV7-3 and TRBJ1-1, reads GAGVSQTPSNKVTEKGKYVELRCDPISGHTALYWYRQSLGQGPEFLIYFQGTGAADDSGLPNDRFFAVRPEGSVSTLKIQRTERGDSAVYLCASSPAGGHTEAFFGQGTRLTVV.

The chain employs TRBV6-1 and TRBJ1-5, with unresolved D. The CDR3 consists of 14 residues. Germline CDR1 reads MNHNS; CDR2 reads SASEGT. V lost 4 bases and J lost 2, with 9 bases in between. The CDR3 DNA follows: TGTGCCAGCAGTGGAACCTTCGGCAATCAGCCCCAGCATTTT. This gives the protein CASSGTFGNQPQHF.

This clonotype was recorded a few times. This chain uses TRBV6-5 with TRBJ1-2; D is ambiguous. V was shortened by 0 bases and J by 0 bases, with 8 bases between the two germline ends. This CDR3 is built from 15 residues. Germline V CDR1 and CDR2: MNHEY, SVGAGI. This CDR3 reads CASSYSGAANYGYTF. The DNA of the CDR3 is TGTGCCAGCAGTTACTCGGGCGCAGCTAACTATGGCTACACCTTC.

This clonotype has just one count. This chain uses TRBV12-5 with TRBJ2-3, with D maybe TRBD2 (6 bases). Trimming left V 0 bases short and J 0 bases short, with 22 bases between. Germline V CDR1 and CDR2: LGHNT, FRNRAP. This CDR3 is 20 amino acids long. The CDR3 nucleotides read TGTGCTAGTGGTTTGGTAATCGGGAGTTCCCTCTCGGTTAGCACAGATACGCAGTATTTT. This sequence encodes CASGLVIGSSLSVSTDTQYF.

The rearrangement links TRBV12-3 or TRBV12-4 to TRBJ2-2; D may correspond to TRBD1 or TRBD2 (5 bases each). Between the trimmed V and J ends, which lost 6 bases and 8 bases, there was a span of 22 bases. This CDR3 comprises 16 residues. The CDR3 region is CASSDPGSEHRGELFF. The CDR3 nucleotides are TGTGCCAGCAGCGATCCAGGGAGCGAACACCGAGGGGAGCTGTTTTTT.

Only a few counts were recorded for this clonotype. V is TRBV19 and J is TRBJ1-4; D might be TRBD1 (5 bases). The V gene lost 2 bases and the J gene lost 7 bases, with 11 bases spanning the gap. Germline values: CDR1 LNHDA, CDR2 SQIVND (reference sequence). This CDR3 comprises 14 residues. CDR3 in amino acids: CASSITGTGEKLFF. The CDR3 DNA sequence: TGTGCCAGTAGTATAACCGGGACTGGTGAAAAACTGTTTTTT.

The chain employs TRBV5-1 and TRBJ2-1; no definite D call. Trimming left V 4 bases short and J 8 bases short, with 22 bases between. From germline, CDR1 is SGHRS and CDR2 YFSETQ. This CDR3 has 16 residues. CDR3 loop: CASSPSPTAPRDEQFF. The CDR3 DNA follows: TGCGCCAGCAGCCCCTCCCCCACAGCACCTCGCGATGAGCAGTTCTTC.

This clonotype appeared a few times. This rearrangement joins TRBV15 to TRBJ2-7; D gene unclear. V dropped 4 bases and J dropped 1 base, with 17 bases sitting between them. The CDR3 spans 16 residues. Per germline, CDR1 LNHNV and CDR2 YYDKDF (reference sequence). CDR3 amino acids: CATSMVLTTGSYEQYF. CDR3 sequence (DNA): TGTGCCACCAGCATGGTCCTAACTACCGGGTCCTACGAGCAGTACTTC.

This clonotype was detected only a few times. The rearrangement uses TRBV29-1 and TRBJ2-1; D perhaps matches TRBD2 (6 bases). The CDR3 loop spans 17 amino acids. V lost 4 bases and J lost 0, with 19 bases in between. CDR1 is SQVTM, CDR2 ANQGSEA, per germline. CDR3 amino acids: CSVGGAVGGSSYNEQFF. In DNA, the CDR3 is TGCAGCGTTGGCGGAGCGGTTGGGGGGAGCTCCTACAATGAGCAGTTCTTC.

CDR3 sequence (DNA): TGTGCCAGCAGCCAAGATCTCCTAGGGAGCTCCTACAATGAGCAGTTCTTC. Its translation is CASSQDLLGSSYNEQFF. This sequence joins TRBV4-2 and TRBJ2-1, with D possibly matching TRBD2 (5 bases). The CDR3 consists of 17 residues. V was clipped by 0 bases and J by 0 bases, with 12 bases between them. The germline CDR1 and CDR2 sequences are LGHNA and YNFKEQ.

The chain is built from TRBV7-2 and TRBJ2-3; TRBD1 or TRBD2 may be the D gene (5 bases each). V shed 5 bases and J shed 10 bases, with 10 bases lying between them. The V gene's germline CDR1 is SGHTA and CDR2 FQGNSA. The CDR3 contains 11 residues. DNA for the CDR3: TGTGCCAGCAGCGGGGGTGTTGCGCAGTATTTT. This sequence encodes CASSGGVAQYF.

The J gene is TRBJ1-2, the V gene TRBV6-5; D not certain. Germline V gene lookup returns CDR1 MNHEY and CDR2 SVGAGI. CDR3 length: 14 residues. Trimming stripped 6 bases from V and 3 bases from J, with 14 bases between. CDR3 residues: CASSPGRADYGYTF. CDR3 coding DNA: TGTGCCAGCAGCCCTGGACGGGCGGACTATGGCTACACCTTC.

This clonotype was observed a few times. The V call is TRBV12-3 or TRBV12-4, the J call TRBJ1-5; weak D call: TRBD1 (6 bases). V lost 7 bases and J lost 3, with 10 bases in between. The CDR3 extends over 13 amino acids. The CDR3 region is CASMTGTNQPQHF. CDR3 sequence (DNA): TGTGCCAGCATGACAGGTACCAATCAGCCCCAGCATTTT.

This clonotype was seen only a few times. This sequence joins TRBV5-5 and TRBJ1-2; weak D call: TRBD1 (6 bases). Germline V gives CDR1 SGHKS, CDR2 YYEKEE (reference sequence). The CDR3 is made up of 15 amino acids. V was cut by 0 bases and J by 4 bases, with 13 bases left in between. The DNA for the CDR3 is TGTGCCAGCAGCTTGGTTGGCGTGGGGGCCTATGGCTACACCTTC. It translates to CASSLVGVGAYGYTF.

This chain links TRBV29-1 with TRBJ2-5; 7 nucleotides match TRBD1. This CDR3 has 13 amino acids. In germline, CDR1 is SQVTM, CDR2 ANQGSEA. After removal of 5 bases from V and 2 bases from J, the junction contained 5 bases not matched to a gene. In nucleotides, the CDR3 is TGCAGCGTTATAGGACAGGTACAAGAGACCCAGTACTTC. It specifies CSVIGQVQETQYF.

The V call is TRBV6-1, the J call TRBJ2-1, with D maybe TRBD2 (6 bases). Germline loops: CDR1 MNHNS, CDR2 SASEGT. The CDR3 extends over 15 amino acids. V shed 6 bases and J shed 7 bases, with 19 bases lying between them. DNA for the CDR3: TGTGCCAGCAGAAATCGGGACTCCCACGGTAATGAGCAGTTCTTC. Amino acids: CASRNRDSHGNEQFF.

There are a few counts of this clonotype. The rearrangement links TRBV10-3 to TRBJ2-5, with D perhaps matching TRBD1 or TRBD2 (5 bases each). Trimming removed 4 bases at V and 1 base at J, with 10 bases between. Germline CDR1 and CDR2: ENHRY and SYGVKD. The CDR3 loop spans 14 amino acids. DNA for the CDR3: TGTGCCATCAGTGTTCGAGGGGTCCAAGAGACCCAGTACTTC. The encoded protein is CAISVRGVQETQYF.

This clonotype was seen only a few times. The gene calls are TRBV12-3 or TRBV12-4 and TRBJ2-5; maybe TRBD2 (7 bases). This CDR3 region has 13 residues. Trimming pared 5 bases from V and 9 bases from J, leaving 16 bases between. The CDR3 loop reads CASSPREGGAQYF. For the CDR3, the DNA is TGTGCCAGCAGTCCAAGGGAGGGGGGGGCCCAGTACTTC.

V gene TRBV6-6 combines with J gene TRBJ2-2; D is unresolved. Trimming pared 6 bases from V and 7 bases from J, leaving 9 bases between. This CDR3 contains 12 residues. CDR1 and CDR2 from the germline V gene are MNHNY and SVGAGI (reference sequence). CDR3 loop: CASRGLIGELFF. DNA for the CDR3: TGTGCCAGCAGGGGGTTGATCGGGGAGCTGTTTTTT.

This clonotype was detected only a few times. The chain recombines TRBV10-3 with TRBJ2-7; the D gene is possibly TRBD1 (5 bases). Germline CDR1 and CDR2: ENHRY and SYGVKD. The V end was cut by 8 bases, the J end by 3 bases, with 11 bases between. CDR3 size: 12 residues. The CDR3 loop reads CAIGGQGYEQYF. The CDR3 nucleotides are TGTGCCATCGGTGGGCAGGGCTACGAGCAGTACTTC.

This clonotype was counted between two and nine times. The V and J genes are TRBV27 and TRBJ1-2, with D hard to call. This CDR3 is built from 17 residues. Germline CDR1 is MNHEY and CDR2 is SMNVEV (reference sequence). V lost 5 bases and J 7 bases, leaving 26 bases between the germline ends. The CDR3 protein is CASSPTLGPRGTGGYTF. For the CDR3, the DNA is TGTGCCAGCAGTCCCACACTAGGCCCGCGAGGAACGGGTGGCTACACCTTC.

CDR3 nucleotides: TGTGCCAGCAGGGGATGGGGGAACACTGAAGCTTTCTTT. Encoded protein: CASRGWGNTEAFF. The chain is built from TRBV6-1 and TRBJ1-1; D gene unclear. The CDR3 is made up of 13 amino acids. V was pared by 6 bases and J by 1 base, with 9 bases between. Germline V gives CDR1 MNHNS, CDR2 SASEGT.

The chain combines TRBV19 with TRBJ1-1; 9 bases match TRBD1. V was pared by 7 bases and J by 1 base, with 13 bases of the junction left unmatched. CDR1 is LNHDA, CDR2 SQIVND, per germline (reference sequence). This CDR3 is 17 amino acids long. CDR3 DNA: TGTGCCAGTAAAAAAGGGGGACAGGGAGCGGCGAACACTGAAGCTTTCTTT. Protein product: CASKKGGQGAANTEAFF.

Only a few counts were recorded for this clonotype. The chain links TRBV4-1 to TRBJ2-1; 7 bases line up with TRBD1. Germline trimming cut 2 bases from V and 6 bases from J; bases unmatched to any gene: 7. Germline V lookup: CDR1 MGHRA, CDR2 YSYEKL. The CDR3 has 15 residues. This CDR3 is CASSQFDDRVNEQFF. Written as DNA, the CDR3 is TGCGCCAGCAGCCAATTCGACGACAGGGTCAATGAGCAGTTCTTC.

This clonotype was recorded a few times. This sequence joins TRBV4-2 and TRBJ2-3, with 7 bases fitting TRBD2. The CDR3 length is 14 residues. Per the germline V gene, CDR1 is LGHNA and CDR2 is YNFKEQ. The V segment lost 0 bases and the J segment 6 bases; nucleotides outside the gene matches: 3. In DNA form, the CDR3 reads TGTGCCAGCAGCCAAGAGCGGGAGTTGGATACGCAGTATTTT. As protein: CASSQERELDTQYF.